This T cell receptor beta chain was documented in a study of blood T cells in healthy people across ages. This CDR3 region has 18 residues. CDR1 is SGHTA, CDR2 FQGTGA, per germline. Between the trimmed V and J ends, which lost 2 bases and 6 bases, there was a span of 24 bases. Through a sample-barcoded 5' primer and a J-beta primer mix, a second PCR was run for roughly 6 to 11 cycles. TCRdb re-derived calls from the 5' RACE reads in MiXCR, one entry per CDR3 protein. The data contain some 560,000 distinct CDR3 sequences, 27% of them singletons. These records were also assigned to another study, of T cells of mothers and their children.

J is TRBJ2-3 and V is TRBV7-3, with D perhaps assigned TRBD1 or TRBD2 (6 bases each). This receptor was identified in a boy aged 2-9 years in good health. Material: blood. In DNA, the CDR3 is TGTGCCAGCAGCTTATCTGAGGGGGGTCCTATTGGGGGCGATACGCAGTATTTT. This sequence encodes CASSLSEGGPIGGDTQYF. The entire variable domain, with the rest obtained from reference TRBV7-3 and TRBJ2-3, is as follows: GAGVSQTPSNKVTEKGKYVELRCDPISGHTALYWYRQSLGQGPEFLIYFQGTGAADDSGLPNDRFFAVRPEGSVSTLKIQRTERGDSAVYLCASSLSEGGPIGGDTQYFGPGTRLTVL.